These T cell receptor beta chains were read from a single sample in a study of beta chain features in type 1 diabetes. This table comes from immunoSEQ multiplex PCR, and its TCRdb copy is limited to in-frame clones, with some not included. The sample carries 120,000 to 150,000 clones, less than 11% recorded once. Sequencing used naive CD4+ T cells from blood. The receptors derive from a man aged 18 to 29 in good health. The CDR3 runs from the conserved cysteine through the conserved F or W. A D gene is named only where the DNA matches it firmly. Rows give clone size only sometimes, using once, few, many, or a class for an expanded clone.

TRBD1 | TRBJ1-5 | . | TRBV7-2 | TGTGCCAGCAGCCCACAGGGGGGTAGCAATCAGCCCCAGCATTTT | CASSPQGGSNQPQHF
. | TRBJ1-2 | . | TRBV9 | TGTGCCAGCAGCGTAGGGACAGAACATGGCTACACCTTC | CASSVGTEHGYTF
TRBD2 | TRBJ2-5 | few | TRBV11-2 | TGTGCCAGCAGCTCTAGGTCGGGAGGGGAGACCCAGTACTTC | CASSSRSGGETQYF
TRBD1 | TRBJ2-7 | . | TRBV28 | TGTGCCAGCAGGTTCTCAGGGGGTTTTTACGAGCAGTACTTC | CASRFSGGFYEQYF
. | TRBJ1-3 | few | TRBV6-6 | TGTGCCAGCAGTCCTACCACTTTCTTTGGAAACACCATATATTTT | CASSPTTFFGNTIYF
TRBD2 | TRBJ2-3 | few | TRBV10-3 | TGTGCCATCGGTGGAGCGGGGGGGCGTCTTACAGATACGCAGTATTTT | CAIGGAGGRLTDTQYF
TRBD1 | TRBJ1-1 | few | TRBV7-2 | TGTGCCAGCAGCTTCGGGACAGGCACTGAAGCTTTCTTT | CASSFGTGTEAFF
. | TRBJ2-7 | . | TRBV6-5 | TGTGCCAGCACCCCGGCGTCGGGCTACGAGCAGTACTTC | CASTPASGYEQYF
. | TRBJ2-5 | few | TRBV4-3 | TGCGCCAGCAGCCAAGATCACAGACAAGAGACCCAGTACTTC | CASSQDHRQETQYF
TRBD2 | TRBJ2-1 | . | TRBV7-2 | TGTGCCAGCAGCTTAGGTATGGGACTAGCGGGGGGGACGGCGCAGTTCTTC | CASSLGMGLAGGTAQFF
TRBD1 | TRBJ1-2 | few | TRBV7-9 | TGTGCCAGCAGCTTATATGGACAGGCGGAACTCTATGGCTACACCTTC | CASSLYGQAELYGYTF
. | TRBJ2-3 | many | TRBV7-9 | TGTGCCAGCAGCTTACTGCGGGGCACAGATACGCAGTATTTT | CASSLLRGTDTQYF
. | TRBJ2-7 | . | TRBV29-1 | TGCAGCGTCAGAGGTAAGACCTACGAGCAGTACTTC | CSVRGKTYEQYF
. | TRBJ2-2 | few | TRBV28 | TGTGCCAGCATGGTCCAGGGGCGGCCCGGGGAGCTGTTTTTT | CASMVQGRPGELFF
TRBD2 | TRBJ2-3 | few | TRBV9 | TGTGCCAGCAGCGTCGGGACTAGCGGGAACACAGATACGCAGTATTTT | CASSVGTSGNTDTQYF
. | TRBJ2-3 | . | TRBV6-5 | TGTGCCAGCAGTCAGACTGACCTGGATACGCAGTATTTT | CASSQTDLDTQYF
. | TRBJ1-5 | few | TRBV7-9 | TGTGCCATACAGGGATCCAATAGCAATCAGCCCCAGCATTTT | CAIQGSNSNQPQHF
. | TRBJ1-5 | . | TRBV19 | TGTGCCAGTAGTATAGCTGTAGGGGGAGGGAGCAATCAGCCCCAGCATTTT | CASSIAVGGGSNQPQHF
TRBD1 | TRBJ1-5 | . | TRBV6-6 | TGTGCCAGCAGCCATGGACAGGTCAGCAATCAGCCCCAGCATTTT | CASSHGQVSNQPQHF
. | TRBJ2-3 | few | TRBV5-6 | TGTGCCAGCAGCCAGCAGGGGCCGGTAGATACGCAGTATTTT | CASSQQGPVDTQYF
. | TRBJ1-4 | . | TRBV6-5 | TGTGCCAGCGGGGGGGACGATGAAAAACTGTTTTTT | CASGGDDEKLFF
. | TRBJ2-7 | few | TRBV4-2 | TGTGCCAGCAGCCAGACAAGACAGTTAACCTACGAGCAGTACTTC | CASSQTRQLTYEQYF
. | TRBJ1-2 | . | TRBV30 | TGTGCCTTTTCTAAGCAGGAGGCGTCTAGGGGCTACACCTTC | CAFSKQEASRGYTF
. | TRBJ2-5 | . | TRBV2 | TGTGCCAGCAAGACTGCCGTCGGGACCCAGTACTTC | CASKTAVGTQYF
. | TRBJ1-2 | . | TRBV30 | TGTGCAAGCGAGGGACTTGGCTACACCTTC | CASEGLGYTF
TRBD1 | TRBJ2-5 | many | TRBV14 | TGTGCCAGCAGCCCCTGGACAGGCAGGATGGAGACCCAGTACTTC | CASSPWTGRMETQYF
. | TRBJ2-1 | few | TRBV6-6 | TGTGCCAGCAGTCCCGACAGGATCTCCTACAATGAGCAGTTCTTC | CASSPDRISYNEQFF
TRBD1 | TRBJ2-1 | few | TRBV19 | TGTGCCAGTAGTATAGGTTCAGGGGGCCAGAATGAGCAGTTCTTC | CASSIGSGGQNEQFF
. | TRBJ2-4 | . | TRBV18 | TGTGCCAGCTCACCTTCAGGTGCCAAAAACATTCAGTACTTC | CASSPSGAKNIQYF
. | TRBJ2-1 | . | TRBV4-3 | TGCGCCAGCAGCCACCTATCCCTCAATGAGCAGTTCTTC | CASSHLSLNEQFF
. | TRBJ2-5 | few | TRBV5-1 | TGCGCCAGCATCATTGCGCCCGGGTACCAAGAGACCCAGTACTTC | CASIIAPGYQETQYF
TRBD1 | TRBJ1-5 | . | TRBV7-2 | TGTGCCAGCAGCTCTGACAGGGCCAATCAGCCCCAGCATTTT | CASSSDRANQPQHF
TRBD1 | TRBJ1-2 | few | TRBV27 | TGTGCCAGCAGTTCGGGACAGGAGTACTATGGCTACACCTTC | CASSSGQEYYGYTF
TRBD2 | TRBJ2-1 | . | TRBV6-1 | TGTGCCAGCACAGGGGTAGCGGGGCCTCAGGGGTTCTTC | CASTGVAGPQGFF
. | TRBJ2-3 | . | TRBV6-5 | TGTGCCAGCAGTAAACAGTACAGGGAGGATACGCAGTATTTT | CASSKQYREDTQYF
TRBD1 | TRBJ1-6 | few | TRBV27 | TGTGCCAGCAGCTACCGGGACAGGGGAAATTCACCCCTCCACTTT | CASSYRDRGNSPLHF
. | TRBJ1-5 | few | TRBV18 | TGTGCCAGCTCTTCCTACCCCCCCGGGGTCAATCAGCCCCAGCATTTT | CASSSYPPGVNQPQHF
TRBD1 | TRBJ2-7 | . | TRBV5-1 | TGCGCCAGCAGCTTGGCCGGGACAGGGCTAGACGAGCAGTACTTC | CASSLAGTGLDEQYF
. | TRBJ1-5 | few | TRBV4-2 | TGTGCCAGCAGCCAAGATCTCGCAACACTAAATCAGCCCCAGCATTTT | CASSQDLATLNQPQHF
TRBD1 | TRBJ2-3 | . | TRBV5-8 | TGTGCCAGCAGCACGACAGGGTCTAGCACAGATACGCAGTATTTT | CASSTTGSSTDTQYF
. | TRBJ2-1 | . | TRBV5-6 | TGTGCCAGCAGCTGGGCTTCTACCGCGAGCTCCTACAATGAGCAGTTCTTC | CASSWASTASSYNEQFF
. | TRBJ2-5 | few | TRBV7-9 | TGTGCCAGCAGCTTAGGGGGCATAGAGACCCAGTACTTC | CASSLGGIETQYF
TRBD2 | TRBJ2-1 | few | TRBV9 | TGTGCCAGCAGCGTAGTTGGCGGGGGGATAAATGAGCAGTTCTTC | CASSVVGGGINEQFF
TRBD2 | TRBJ2-1 | . | TRBV5-1 | TGCGCCAGCCAGGCCGGGACTAGCGGGGACGGACGTAGCAATGAGCAGTTCTTC | CASQAGTSGDGRSNEQFF
TRBD2 | TRBJ2-1 | . | TRBV14 | TGTGCCAGCAGCCAAGTGATAGCGGGGTACAATGAGCAGTTCTTC | CASSQVIAGYNEQFF
. | TRBJ1-1 | . | TRBV6-5 | TGTGCCAGCAGTTACGGGCAGGGCTGGACTGAAGCTTTCTTT | CASSYGQGWTEAFF
. | TRBJ2-7 | many | TRBV30 | TGTGCCTGGGGCCCCTCCTACGAGCAGTACTTC | CAWGPSYEQYF
TRBD1 | TRBJ2-7 | few | TRBV5-1 | TGCGCCAGCAGCTTGGATCCAGGGGGTGTTTACGAGCAGTACTTC | CASSLDPGGVYEQYF
TRBD1 | TRBJ2-7 | . | TRBV30 | TGTGCCTGTCCCCGGGACAGTCGGCGCTACGAGCAGTACTTC | CACPRDSRRYEQYF
TRBD1 | TRBJ1-2 | . | TRBV7-2 | TGTGCCAGCAGCTCCAGGGGGGTCAGGAACTATGGCTACACCTTC | CASSSRGVRNYGYTF
TRBD2 | TRBJ2-1 | . | TRBV12-5 | TGTGCTAGTGGTGGATCGGGACTAGCGGGGGCAAATGAGCAGTTCTTC | CASGGSGLAGANEQFF
. | TRBJ2-7 | . | TRBV27 | TGTGCCAGCAGTCCCACTCCCTCAAGCTCCTACGAGCAGTACTTC | CASSPTPSSSYEQYF
. | TRBJ1-1 | few | TRBV5-1 | TGCGCCAGCAGCTCGGGGGCAGGGAGGGACACTGAAGCTTTCTTT | CASSSGAGRDTEAFF
TRBD2 | TRBJ2-3 | . | TRBV7-7 | TGTGCCAGCAGCTTAGGCGGGGGGCCGACAGATACGCAGTATTTT | CASSLGGGPTDTQYF
TRBD1 | TRBJ2-3 | few | TRBV6-5 | TGTGCCAGCAGAGGACAGGGGGCAGATACGCAGTATTTT | CASRGQGADTQYF
TRBD1 | TRBJ2-2 | few | TRBV4-3 | TGCGCCAGCAGCCGCCGGGACAGGGGGCGAGGCACCGGGGAGCTGTTTTTT | CASSRRDRGRGTGELFF
TRBD1 | TRBJ2-7 | many | TRBV4-3 | TGCGCCAGCAGCCAAGATCGGGACAGACCCTACGAGCAGTACTTC | CASSQDRDRPYEQYF
. | TRBJ2-7 | . | TRBV11-2 | TGTGCCAGCAGCTTATTTAGCGGAATCCCCTACGAGCAGTACTTC | CASSLFSGIPYEQYF